The 12 T cell receptor beta chains presented below share a single source sample, sequenced in a study of T cell repertoires in cytomegalovirus infection. Each CDR3 protein gets one entry after TCRdb re-called the reads with MiXCR. Of some 680,000 distinct CDR3 sequences in the sample, roughly 35% are singletons; the top ten hold about 2.8%. The sequencing sample was made of PBMCs. The receptors shown here come from a human donor in good health (CMV status not recorded). Some clones in this sample may be carry-over from other donors' samples.

The chain has TRBV28 and TRBJ2-3; 7 positions agree with TRBD2. The V gene's germline CDR1 is MDHEN and CDR2 SYDVKM. The CDR3 contains 15 residues. V was pared by 6 bases and J by 3 bases, with 9 bases of the junction left unmatched. In DNA form, the CDR3 reads TGTGCCAGCAGGGCCGCTAGCGGACTGACAGATACGCAGTATTTT. It translates to CASRAASGLTDTQYF.

The V gene is TRBV7-9, the J gene TRBJ1-1; 8 nucleotides line up with TRBD1. Germline V gene sequence: CDR1 SEHNR, CDR2 FQNEAQ (reference sequence). The CDR3 covers 14 residues. V was pared by 3 bases and J by 3 bases, with 3 bases of the junction left unmatched. CDR3 region: CASSLEQGDTEAFF. Written as DNA, the CDR3 is TGTGCCAGCAGCTTGGAACAGGGGGACACTGAAGCTTTCTTT.

The V gene is TRBV6-2 or TRBV6-3, the J gene TRBJ2-7; TRBD2 matches 10 bases. The V gene's germline CDR1 is MNHEY and CDR2 SVGEGT. This CDR3 has 15 residues. V dropped 6 bases and J dropped 2; count of bases not matched to a gene: 7. DNA of the CDR3: TGTGCCAGCAGCCCCCCGGGACTAGCGACCTACGAGCAGTACTTC. Amino acids: CASSPPGLATYEQYF.

The genes are TRBV6-6 and TRBJ2-1; D possibly corresponds to TRBD1 (6 bases). The CDR3 is 13 residues long. Trimming stripped 7 bases from V and 10 bases from J, with 17 bases between. Germline CDR1 MNHNY, CDR2 SVGAGI (reference sequence). The CDR3, as DNA: TGTGCCAGCACCAACGCTGGGGGCCGGGAGCAGTTCTTC. Encoded protein: CASTNAGGREQFF.

A few counts support this clonotype. CDR3 protein: CAISETSELETQYF. Here the CDR3 DNA reads TGTGCCATCAGTGAGACTAGCGAGCTGGAGACCCAGTACTTC. The V call is TRBV10-3, the J call TRBJ2-5, with TRBD2 matching 7 bases. J was trimmed by 5 bases and V by 2 bases; bases with no gene match: 5. CDR3 length: 14 amino acids. Germline V gene data show CDR1 as ENHRY and CDR2 as SYGVKD.

CDR3 amino acids: CASSYYPGQAYEQYF. CDR3 sequence (DNA): TGTGCCAGCAGTTACTACCCTGGACAGGCCTACGAGCAGTACTTC. V gene TRBV6-5 combines with J gene TRBJ2-7, with 7 bases matching TRBD1. Germline CDR1 is MNHEY and CDR2 is SVGAGI. The CDR3 consists of 15 residues. Germline trimming cut 1 base from V and 2 bases from J; bases unmatched to any gene: 5.

About this clonotype itself: A read error may explain this, as a much larger clone is one base away. The V and J genes are TRBV7-8 and TRBJ2-3; D unresolved. The CDR3 consists of 16 residues. The V end was cut by 4 bases, the J end by 3 bases, with 17 bases between. In germline, CDR1 is SGHVS, CDR2 FQNEAQ. In DNA, the CDR3 is TGTGCCAGCAGCTCGTGGAGCGCGGTAGGAACAGATACGCAGTATTTT. This sequence encodes CASSSWSAVGTDTQYF.

V gene TRBV7-2 combines with J gene TRBJ2-7; no firm D call. Per germline, CDR1 SGHTA and CDR2 FQGNSA. The CDR3 covers 13 residues. Trimming cost V 0 bases and J 6 bases, with 9 bases left between them. The CDR3 bases are TGTGCCAGCAGCTTAGCCTTAGCTTCCGAGCAGTACTTC. Residues: CASSLALASEQYF.

This clonotype has only one observation. In nucleotides, the CDR3 is TGCGCCAGCAGCCAAGATCGGGTAGCGGGAGTTAGCCGGAGTGAGCAGTTCTTC. Protein product: CASSQDRVAGVSRSEQFF. The chain employs TRBV4-1 and TRBJ2-1; 9 bases are a match to TRBD2. The CDR3 totals 18 residues. CDR1 and CDR2 (germline): MGHRA, YSYEKL. The V and J ends lost 0 bases and 9 bases, in that order; junction bases with no gene match: 15.

The chain uses TRBV5-1 and TRBJ1-1; TRBD1 matches 7 bases. The length of the CDR3 is 15 residues. The V gene end was trimmed by 5 bases and the J gene end by 4 bases; junction bases not matched to a gene: 11. From germline, CDR1 is SGHRS and CDR2 YFSETQ. DNA of the CDR3: TGCGCCAGCAGGATAGGACAGGACCGTGGCACTGAAGCTTTCTTT. It codes for CASRIGQDRGTEAFF.

The genes are TRBV5-1 and TRBJ2-3; TRBD1 is a possible D gene (5 bases). Germline V lookup: CDR1 SGHRS, CDR2 YFSETQ. Deletions cut 2 bases from V and 2 bases from J, with 12 bases between. This CDR3 has 15 residues. CDR3 residues: CASSFQDRYTDTQYF. As DNA, the CDR3 is TGCGCCAGCAGCTTTCAAGACAGATACACAGATACGCAGTATTTT.

In its sample, this clonotype was seen a few times. The chain couples TRBV3-1 to TRBJ1-5; a weak D match, TRBD1 (5 bases). The length of the CDR3 is 14 residues. From germline, CDR1 is LGHDT and CDR2 YNNKEL (reference sequence). Trimming pared 3 bases from V and 2 bases from J, leaving 8 bases between. The CDR3 DNA reads TGTGCCAGCAGCCAGAGCAGGGGCAATCAGCCCCAGCATTTT. Its translation: CASSQSRGNQPQHF.